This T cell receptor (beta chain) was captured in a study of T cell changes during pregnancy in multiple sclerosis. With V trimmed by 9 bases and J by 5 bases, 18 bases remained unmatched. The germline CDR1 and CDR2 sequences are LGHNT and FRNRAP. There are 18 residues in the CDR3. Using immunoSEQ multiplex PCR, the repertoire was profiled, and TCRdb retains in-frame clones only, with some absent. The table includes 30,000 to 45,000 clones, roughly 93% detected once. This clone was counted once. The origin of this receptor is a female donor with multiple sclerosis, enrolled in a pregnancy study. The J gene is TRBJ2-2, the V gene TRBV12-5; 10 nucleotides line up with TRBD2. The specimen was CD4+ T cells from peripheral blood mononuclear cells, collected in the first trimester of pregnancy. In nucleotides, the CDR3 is TGTGCTAGCATGTTGCGGCTAGCGGGAGCCCGGGGGACCGGGGAGCTGTTTTTT. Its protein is CASMLRLAGARGTGELFF.